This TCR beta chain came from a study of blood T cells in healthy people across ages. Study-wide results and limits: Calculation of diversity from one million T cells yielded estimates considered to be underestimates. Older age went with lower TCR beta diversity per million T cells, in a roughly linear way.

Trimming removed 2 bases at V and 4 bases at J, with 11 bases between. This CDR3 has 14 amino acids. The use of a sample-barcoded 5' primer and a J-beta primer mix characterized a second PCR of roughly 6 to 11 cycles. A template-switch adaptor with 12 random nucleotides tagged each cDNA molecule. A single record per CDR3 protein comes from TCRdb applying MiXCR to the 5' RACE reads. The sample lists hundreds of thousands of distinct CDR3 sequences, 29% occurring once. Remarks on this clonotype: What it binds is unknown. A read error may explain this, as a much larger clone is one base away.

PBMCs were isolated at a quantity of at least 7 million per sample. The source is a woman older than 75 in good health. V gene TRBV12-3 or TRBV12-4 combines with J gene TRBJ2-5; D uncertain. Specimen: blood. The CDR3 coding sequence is TGTGCCAGCAGTTTAAGTTCATGTGGAGAGACCCAGTACTTC. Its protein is CASSLSSCGETQYF.